These 27 T cell receptor beta chains were all obtained from the same sample, sequenced in a study of shared clonotypes between healthy human individuals. Using immunoSEQ multiplex PCR, the repertoire was profiled, and TCRdb retains in-frame clones only, with some absent. The data hold a few million clones, with around 90% observed a single time. Specimen: naive CD4+ T cells sorted from blood. As to subset: CD45RA+ positively selected. Receptors originate from a man younger than 35 in good health.

The CDR3 coding sequence is TGTGCCAGCAGTCCTAACCAGGGGGGCGAGCAGTACTTC. Protein sequence: CASSPNQGGEQYF. V usage is TRBV6-5 and J usage is TRBJ2-7, with a weak D call TRBD1 (7 bases). The germline V gene has CDR1 MNHEY and CDR2 SVGAGI. V was shortened by 5 bases and J by 6 bases, with 14 bases between the two germline ends. The CDR3 contains 13 residues.

The chain uses TRBV5-6 and TRBJ1-3; D is undetermined. CDR3 size: 13 residues. Germline loops: CDR1 SGHDT, CDR2 YYEEEE. Trimming removed 0 bases from V and 7 bases from J, with 8 bases in between. The CDR3 loop reads CASSLDGWNTIYF. Written as DNA, the CDR3 is TGTGCCAGCAGCTTGGACGGGTGGAACACCATATATTTT.

V and J are TRBV18 and TRBJ1-5, with D perhaps matching TRBD1 (6 bases). This CDR3 has 13 residues. Trimming shortened V by 9 bases and J by 6 bases, and 15 bases separated the two germline ends. Germline values: CDR1 KGHSH, CDR2 LQKENI. The CDR3 DNA reads as TGTGCCAGTTCCGAGGGGGGAAGTCAGCCCCAGCATTTT. Its protein product is CASSEGGSQPQHF.

The V gene is TRBV5-1, the J gene TRBJ1-4, with D maybe TRBD1 (5 bases). V was pared by 5 bases and J by 8 bases, with 16 bases between. Per germline, CDR1 SGHRS and CDR2 YFSETQ. The CDR3 is 14 amino acids. DNA for the CDR3: TGCGCCAGCAGGAAAAGTCAGGGTCAAGAAAAACTGTTTTTT. Protein product: CASRKSQGQEKLFF.

The chain uses TRBV4-1 and TRBJ2-5, with TRBD2 matching over 10 bases. CDR1 is MGHRA, CDR2 YSYEKL, per germline. The CDR3 loop spans 16 amino acids. J was trimmed by 4 bases and V by 3 bases; bases with no gene match: 8. The CDR3 bases are TGCGCCAGCAGCCAGAGCGGGGGGGCCGGAGGAGAGACCCAGTACTTC. It translates to CASSQSGGAGGETQYF.

The chain links TRBV6-5 to TRBJ1-1, with D perhaps matching TRBD1 (5 bases). Trimming removed 10 bases at V and 0 bases at J, with 9 bases between. The germline V gene has CDR1 MNHEY and CDR2 SVGAGI. The CDR3 runs 12 residues. Written as DNA, the CDR3 is TGTGCCACCACGGGGGTGAACACTGAAGCTTTCTTT. Protein: CATTGVNTEAFF.

This clone has only one observation. V gene TRBV7-9 combines with J gene TRBJ2-2; D is unclear. Trimming took 5 bases from V and 0 from J, leaving 4 bases between them. Germline CDR1 and CDR2: SEHNR and FQNEAQ (reference sequence). CDR3 length: 13 amino acids. CDR3 amino acids: CASSNSNTGELFF. As DNA, the CDR3 is TGTGCCAGCAGCAATTCGAACACCGGGGAGCTGTTTTTT.

The chain's CDR3 is CASSYWLAGGAGELFF. In nucleotides, the CDR3 is TGTGCCAGCAGTTACTGGCTGGCGGGAGGCGCCGGGGAGCTGTTTTTT. The rearrangement links TRBV6-5 to TRBJ2-2, with 8 bases fitting TRBD2. In germline, CDR1 is MNHEY, CDR2 SVGAGI. This CDR3 has 16 amino acids. After removal of 1 base from V and 6 bases from J, the junction contained 7 bases not matched to a gene.

In nucleotides, the CDR3 is TGTGCCAGCAGTTTACAGGTCACAGAAGCTTTCTTT. It codes for CASSLQVTEAFF. V and J are TRBV28 and TRBJ1-1; D gene unclear. Germline CDR1 is MDHEN and CDR2 is SYDVKM. The CDR3 extends over 12 amino acids. The germline V and J ends were trimmed by 2 bases and 8 bases, with 9 bases remaining between them.

The chain couples TRBV6-5 to TRBJ2-5, with no clear D. V was shortened by 4 bases and J by 3 bases, with 6 bases between the two germline ends. There are 12 residues in the CDR3. Germline loops: CDR1 MNHEY, CDR2 SVGAGI. The CDR3 DNA reads TGTGCCAGCAGTTCCACCAAAGAGACCCAGTACTTC. It is translated as CASSSTKETQYF.

The genes are TRBV6-6 and TRBJ1-3; 7 bases line up with TRBD1. Germline CDR1 reads MNHNY; CDR2 reads SVGAGI (reference sequence). V was pared by 6 bases and J by 1 base, with 6 bases of the junction left unmatched. The CDR3 length is 15 residues. CDR3: CASSPGTDSGNTIYF. DNA of the CDR3: TGTGCCAGCAGCCCCGGGACAGATTCTGGAAACACCATATATTTT.

The chain uses TRBV2 and TRBJ2-2; D possibly uses TRBD1 or TRBD2 (5 bases each). Germline CDR1 reads SNHLY; CDR2 reads FYNNEI. The CDR3 spans 14 residues. Trimming took off 6 bases at V and 3 bases at J, with 11 bases between the two ends. The CDR3 reads CASRLGDYTGELFF. The CDR3 nucleotides read TGTGCCAGCAGGCTGGGGGATTACACCGGGGAGCTGTTTTTT. Full variable domain (remainder filled in from reference TRBV2 and TRBJ2-2): EPEVTQTPSHQVTQMGQEVILRCVPISNHLYFYWYRQILGQKVEFLVSFYNNEISEKSEIFDDQFSVERPDGSNFTLKIRSTKLEDSAMYFCASRLGDYTGELFFGEGSRLTVL.

Remarks on this clone: The identical CDR3 is also encoded by other nucleotide sequences in the sample. The rearrangement joins TRBV5-1 to TRBJ2-7; D remains unclear. This CDR3 spans 13 amino acids. The V and J ends lost 0 bases and 3 bases respectively, with 7 bases between them. The germline V gene has CDR1 SGHRS and CDR2 YFSETQ. The CDR3 sequence is CASSLAGNYEQYF. CDR3 DNA sequence: TGCGCCAGCAGCTTGGCTGGAAACTACGAGCAGTACTTC.

The V gene is TRBV10-3, the J gene TRBJ2-2, with D uncertain. Deletions cut 0 bases from V and 4 bases from J, with 9 bases between. The CDR3 runs 15 residues. Per the germline V gene, CDR1 is ENHRY and CDR2 is SYGVKD. The CDR3 DNA follows: TGTGCCATCAGTGAGTCCCGGCAGCCCACCGGGGAGCTGTTTTTT. Amino acids: CAISESRQPTGELFF.

The chain combines TRBV6-6 with TRBJ2-3, with no clear D. Germline V CDR1 and CDR2: MNHNY, SVGAGI (reference sequence). Trimming left V 6 bases short and J 2 bases short, with 9 bases between. This CDR3 has 13 residues. In DNA form, the CDR3 reads TGTGCCAGCAGCGTCAGACCCACAGATACGCAGTATTTT. Translation gives CASSVRPTDTQYF.

The chain employs TRBV7-2 and TRBJ2-3, with 9 bases matching TRBD2. The CDR3 is 17 residues long. CDR1 and CDR2 from the germline V gene are SGHTA and FQGNSA. J lost 4 bases, V lost 0 bases, and 8 bases had no gene match. The CDR3, as DNA: TGTGCCAGCAGCTTAGCAAGGGCGGGGGGGCTCGCAGATACGCAGTATTTT. This gives the protein CASSLARAGGLADTQYF.

This chain links TRBV7-2 with TRBJ2-7, with D possibly matching TRBD1 (5 bases). From germline, CDR1 is SGHTA and CDR2 FQGNSA. Deletions cut 1 base from V and 7 bases from J, with 11 bases between. The CDR3 contains 13 residues. Written as DNA, the CDR3 is TGTGCCAGCAGCTTAGAGGGGTTCGGGGAGCAGTACTTC. Residues: CASSLEGFGEQYF. The full variable domain, rest sourced from reference TRBV7-2 and TRBJ2-7, is GAGVSQSPSNKVTEKGKDVELRCDPISGHTALYWYRQSLGQGLEFLIYFQGNSAPDKSGLPSDRFSAERTGGSVSTLTIQRTQQEDSAVYLCASSLEGFGEQYFGPGTRLTVT.

The chain is built from TRBV5-1 and TRBJ2-3; 9 nucleotides match TRBD2. CDR3 length: 15 residues. CDR1 and CDR2 from the germline V gene are SGHRS and YFSETQ. J was trimmed by 1 base and V by 4 bases; bases with no gene match: 4. The chain's CDR3 is CASSVAGAGTDTQYF. CDR3 DNA: TGCGCCAGCAGCGTAGCGGGAGCCGGCACAGATACGCAGTATTTT.

This clone was seen just once. The rearrangement joins TRBV5-4 to TRBJ1-2; 9 nucleotides match TRBD1. This CDR3 comprises 15 residues. After removal of 2 bases from V and 4 bases from J, the junction contained 6 bases not matched to a gene. Germline V gene lookup returns CDR1 SGHNT and CDR2 YYREEE (reference sequence). The chain's CDR3 is CASSFDRGGVYGYTF. DNA of the CDR3: TGTGCCAGCAGCTTTGACAGGGGGGGAGTCTATGGCTACACCTTC.

This rearrangement joins TRBV11-2 to TRBJ2-7, with a possible D match to TRBD2 (5 bases). This CDR3 is 14 amino acids long. CDR1 SGHAT and CDR2 FQNNGV come from the germline V gene. V dropped 5 bases and J dropped 5 bases, with 16 bases sitting between them. CDR3 sequence: CASSPLRGRNEQYF. The DNA for the CDR3 is TGTGCCAGCAGCCCCCTCCGGGGTAGGAACGAGCAGTACTTC. Full variable domain (outside the CDR3, taken from reference TRBV11-2 and TRBJ2-7): EAGVAQSPRYKIIEKRQSVAFWCNPISGHATLYWYQQILGQGPKLLIQFQNNGVVDDSQLPKDRFSAERLKGVDSTLKIQPAKLEDSAVYLCASSPLRGRNEQYFGPGTRLTVT.

Notes on this clone: Other DNA variants within this sample encode the same CDR3. In DNA, the CDR3 is TGTGCCAGCAGTTACTCTAACAGGGTCGGCACTGAAGCTTTCTTT. This encodes CASSYSNRVGTEAFF. The J gene is TRBJ1-1, the V gene TRBV6-5, with TRBD1 as a possible D gene (6 bases). The CDR3 is 15 amino acids. V lost 0 bases, J lost 4 bases, and 12 bases lay in between. Germline V CDR1 and CDR2: MNHEY, SVGAGI.

The rearrangement links TRBV4-3 to TRBJ2-5; D may match TRBD1 or TRBD2 (5 bases each). Trimming pared 0 bases from V and 2 bases from J, leaving 13 bases between. This CDR3 comprises 16 residues. CDR1 is LGHNA and CDR2 is YSLEER in the germline V gene. CDR3 region: CASSQDRGTVQETQYF. In DNA, the CDR3 is TGCGCCAGCAGCCAAGACCGAGGGACGGTTCAAGAGACCCAGTACTTC.

This clone appeared once. This rearrangement joins TRBV10-3 to TRBJ2-5; D is unresolved. The CDR3 totals 14 residues. Trimming cost V 2 bases and J 4 bases, with 11 bases left between them. CDR1 is ENHRY and CDR2 is SYGVKD in the germline V gene. The CDR3 DNA is TGTGCCATCAGTGAGCCGGGCCCGGCAGAGACCCAGTACTTC. It encodes CAISEPGPAETQYF.

The rearrangement links TRBV9 to TRBJ1-3, with 10 bases lining up with TRBD1. Germline-derived CDR1 and CDR2 are SGDLS and YYNGEE. The CDR3 covers 16 residues. V gave up 4 bases and J gave up 4 bases; unmatched junction bases: 8. The CDR3: CASSQAGTGAGNTIYF. Here the CDR3 DNA reads TGTGCCAGCAGCCAAGCCGGGACAGGGGCCGGAAACACCATATATTTT.

The rearrangement links TRBV27 to TRBJ1-5, with unresolved D. V shed 5 bases and J shed 1 base, with 15 bases lying between them. Germline V gene sequence: CDR1 MNHEY, CDR2 SMNVEV (reference sequence). CDR3 length: 16 residues. CDR3 loop: CASSQPQDGSNQPQHF. In DNA, the CDR3 is TGTGCCAGCAGTCAACCCCAGGACGGGAGCAATCAGCCCCAGCATTTT.

The rearrangement links TRBV5-1 to TRBJ2-3, with TRBD2 identical over 12 bases. Germline V gene data show CDR1 as SGHRS and CDR2 as YFSETQ. V lost 4 bases to trimming and J lost 6 bases; unmatched junction nucleotides: 9. This CDR3 is built from 16 residues. CDR3 region: CASSPTLAGGGDTQYF. CDR3 nucleotides: TGCGCCAGCAGCCCCACTCTAGCGGGAGGGGGTGATACGCAGTATTTT.

The gene calls are TRBV5-6 and TRBJ2-5; D might be TRBD2 (6 bases). CDR1 and CDR2 from the germline V gene are SGHDT and YYEEEE. Trimming took 4 bases from V and 5 from J, leaving 21 bases between them. This CDR3 comprises 16 residues. CDR3 region: CASSMTGPSVWETQYF. In nucleotides, the CDR3 is TGTGCCAGCAGCATGACCGGACCTAGCGTTTGGGAGACCCAGTACTTC. The whole variable domain, filled in from reference TRBV5-6 and TRBJ2-5, reads DAGVTQSPTHLIKTRGQQVTLRCSPKSGHDTVSWYQQALGQGPQFIFQYYEEEERQRGNFPDRFSGHQFPNYSSELNVNALLLGDSALYLCASSMTGPSVWETQYFGPGTRLLVL.